These T cell receptor beta chains were read from a single sample in a study of T cells after somatic rescue of genetic block. The table came from immunoSEQ multiplex PCR; TCRdb's copy has only in-frame clones and leaves some out. The table shows approximately 110,000 clones, with about 90% occurring only once. The specimen sequenced was peripheral blood mononuclear cells (PBMCs). The receptors shown here come from a woman aged 18-29 years. The CDR3 runs from the conserved cysteine through the conserved F or W. D genes are given only for firm matches. The listing skips clone size in some rows; elsewhere it reads once, few, many or a size class.

V gene: TRBV11-2; CDR3 length: 15; clone size: .; D gene: .; J gene: TRBJ2-3; CDR3 protein: CASSLDPWGPDTQYF; CDR3 DNA: TGTGCCAGCAGCTTAGACCCCTGGGGGCCAGATACGCAGTATTTT
V gene: TRBV6-6; CDR3 length: 16; clone size: .; D gene: .; J gene: TRBJ1-5; CDR3 protein: CASSYPDSYSNQPQHF; CDR3 DNA: TGTGCCAGCAGTTACCCGGACAGTTATAGCAATCAGCCCCAGCATTTT
V gene: TRBV19; CDR3 length: 15; clone size: few; D gene: TRBD2; J gene: TRBJ2-1; CDR3 protein: CASSIGSSGGGEQFF; CDR3 DNA: TGTGCCAGTAGTATAGGTAGTAGCGGGGGAGGTGAGCAGTTCTTC
V gene: TRBV10-3; CDR3 length: 18; clone size: .; D gene: .; J gene: TRBJ2-2; CDR3 protein: CAINSVLTGQTNTGELFF; CDR3 DNA: TGTGCCATCAACTCCGTCCTGACGGGACAAACGAACACCGGGGAGCTGTTTTTT
V gene: TRBV10-3; CDR3 length: 12; clone size: .; D gene: TRBD1; J gene: TRBJ1-2; CDR3 protein: CSISQGAGGYTF; CDR3 DNA: TGTTCGATTTCCCAGGGGGCGGGTGGCTACACCTTC
V gene: TRBV6-8; CDR3 length: 14; clone size: .; D gene: .; J gene: TRBJ2-2; CDR3 protein: CASSPSAGTGELFF; CDR3 DNA: TGTGCCAGCAGTCCCTCAGCGGGCACCGGGGAGCTGTTTTTT
V gene: TRBV2; CDR3 length: 16; clone size: .; D gene: TRBD2; J gene: TRBJ2-5; CDR3 protein: CASSVPAGGRGETQYF; CDR3 DNA: TGTGCCAGCAGTGTTCCAGCGGGGGGGCGCGGAGAGACCCAGTACTTC
V gene: TRBV19; CDR3 length: 13; clone size: .; D gene: TRBD2; J gene: TRBJ2-5; CDR3 protein: CASSKQRGETQYF; CDR3 DNA: TGTGCCAGTAGCAAACAGCGGGGGGAGACCCAGTACTTC
V gene: TRBV6-5; CDR3 length: 14; clone size: .; D gene: .; J gene: TRBJ1-1; CDR3 protein: CASSYTAANTEAFF; CDR3 DNA: TGTGCCAGCAGTTACACGGCGGCGAACACTGAAGCTTTCTTT
V gene: TRBV5-5; CDR3 length: 15; clone size: .; D gene: .; J gene: TRBJ1-5; CDR3 protein: CASSYRAGSNQPQHF; CDR3 DNA: TGTGCCAGCAGCTATAGGGCAGGGTCCAATCAGCCCCAGCATTTT
V gene: TRBV29-1; CDR3 length: 12; clone size: .; D gene: .; J gene: TRBJ1-2; CDR3 protein: CSVDPGNYGYTF; CDR3 DNA: TGCAGCGTTGATCCGGGGAACTATGGCTACACCTTC
V gene: TRBV15; CDR3 length: 15; clone size: .; D gene: TRBD1; J gene: TRBJ2-7; CDR3 protein: CATSRDMGQGYEQYF; CDR3 DNA: TGTGCCACCAGCAGAGACATGGGACAGGGGTACGAGCAGTACTTC
V gene: TRBV5-4; CDR3 length: 15; clone size: .; D gene: TRBD1; J gene: TRBJ1-2; CDR3 protein: CASSAPPGGSYGYTF; CDR3 DNA: TGTGCCAGCAGCGCACCGCCAGGGGGGAGCTATGGCTACACCTTC
V gene: TRBV19; CDR3 length: 12; clone size: .; D gene: TRBD1; J gene: TRBJ1-1; CDR3 protein: CASLDRGKDAFF; CDR3 DNA: TGTGCCAGTCTGGACAGGGGTAAGGACGCTTTCTTT
V gene: TRBV5-1; CDR3 length: 13; clone size: few; D gene: .; J gene: TRBJ2-1; CDR3 protein: CASSRQIGDEQFF; CDR3 DNA: TGCGCCAGCAGCAGACAGATAGGCGATGAGCAGTTCTTC
V gene: TRBV7-2; CDR3 length: 15; clone size: .; D gene: .; J gene: TRBJ2-7; CDR3 protein: CASSASTGLAYEQYF; CDR3 DNA: TGTGCCAGCAGCGCCAGCACGGGGTTAGCCTACGAGCAGTACTTC
V gene: TRBV5-1; CDR3 length: 13; clone size: .; D gene: .; J gene: TRBJ1-1; CDR3 protein: CASSLVTNTEAFF; CDR3 DNA: TGCGCCAGCAGCTTGGTTACGAACACTGAAGCTTTCTTT
V gene: TRBV7-9; CDR3 length: 14; clone size: .; D gene: TRBD1; J gene: TRBJ1-4; CDR3 protein: CASRHRGSNEKLFF; CDR3 DNA: TGTGCCAGCAGGCACAGGGGCTCTAATGAAAAACTGTTTTTT
V gene: TRBV5-1; CDR3 length: 13; clone size: .; D gene: .; J gene: TRBJ1-4; CDR3 protein: CASSYGLNEKLFF; CDR3 DNA: TGCGCCAGCAGCTACGGATTGAATGAAAAACTGTTTTTT
V gene: TRBV6-1; CDR3 length: 12; clone size: .; D gene: .; J gene: TRBJ2-5; CDR3 protein: CASRGGTETQYF; CDR3 DNA: TGTGCCAGCAGGGGGGGCACTGAGACCCAGTACTTC
V gene: TRBV4-1; CDR3 length: 14; clone size: .; D gene: .; J gene: TRBJ2-7; CDR3 protein: CASSLSSSSYEQYF; CDR3 DNA: TGCGCCAGCAGCCTTTCCTCGAGCTCCTACGAGCAGTACTTC
V gene: TRBV4-2; CDR3 length: 17; clone size: .; D gene: TRBD1; J gene: TRBJ1-1; CDR3 protein: CASSQMTGPRGDTEAFF; CDR3 DNA: TGTGCCAGCAGCCAAATGACAGGGCCGAGGGGCGACACTGAAGCTTTCTTT
V gene: TRBV4-3; CDR3 length: 15; clone size: .; D gene: TRBD1; J gene: TRBJ2-3; CDR3 protein: CASSLDRANTDTQYF; CDR3 DNA: TGCGCCAGCAGCCTTGACAGGGCCAACACAGATACGCAGTATTTT
V gene: TRBV4-3; CDR3 length: 14; clone size: .; D gene: TRBD1; J gene: TRBJ2-7; CDR3 protein: CASSPDGQGTEQYF; CDR3 DNA: TGCGCCAGCAGCCCGGACGGACAGGGCACCGAGCAGTACTTC
V gene: TRBV29-1; CDR3 length: 14; clone size: .; D gene: .; J gene: TRBJ2-7; CDR3 protein: CSATGGAGRYEQYF; CDR3 DNA: TGCAGCGCCACCGGGGGAGCTGGACGGTACGAGCAGTACTTC
V gene: TRBV5-3; CDR3 length: 16; clone size: .; D gene: .; J gene: TRBJ1-1; CDR3 protein: CARSLRDERENTEAFF; CDR3 DNA: TGTGCCAGAAGCTTGAGGGACGAGAGGGAGAACACTGAAGCTTTCTTT
V gene: TRBV14; CDR3 length: 11; clone size: .; D gene: .; J gene: TRBJ2-7; CDR3 protein: CASSQGVSQYF; CDR3 DNA: TGTGCCAGCAGCCAAGGGGTTTCGCAGTACTTC
V gene: TRBV28; CDR3 length: 14; clone size: once; D gene: .; J gene: TRBJ1-5; CDR3 protein: CASNPGAFNQPQHF; CDR3 DNA: TGTGCCAGCAATCCCGGGGCCTTCAATCAGCCCCAGCATTTT
V gene: TRBV5-4; CDR3 length: 12; clone size: .; D gene: .; J gene: TRBJ2-1; CDR3 protein: CASEGGYNEQFF; CDR3 DNA: TGTGCCAGCGAGGGAGGTTACAATGAGCAGTTCTTC
V gene: TRBV10-2; CDR3 length: 13; clone size: .; D gene: .; J gene: TRBJ2-1; CDR3 protein: CASLDRRGREQFF; CDR3 DNA: TGCGCCAGCCTAGACAGACGAGGCCGTGAGCAGTTCTTC
V gene: TRBV2; CDR3 length: 17; clone size: .; D gene: TRBD1; J gene: TRBJ1-6; CDR3 protein: CASSGGTGGTYNSPLHF; CDR3 DNA: TGTGCCAGCAGTGGGGGGACAGGGGGTACCTATAATTCACCCCTCCACTTT
V gene: TRBV29-1; CDR3 length: 11; clone size: .; D gene: .; J gene: TRBJ2-7; CDR3 protein: CSARTAYEQYF; CDR3 DNA: TGCAGCGCACGGACAGCCTACGAGCAGTACTTC
V gene: TRBV7-9; CDR3 length: 15; clone size: few; D gene: TRBD1; J gene: TRBJ1-6; CDR3 protein: CASSGSGTGNSPLHF; CDR3 DNA: TGTGCCAGCAGCGGTTCCGGGACAGGGAATTCACCCCTCCACTTT
V gene: TRBV5-1; CDR3 length: 13; clone size: .; D gene: TRBD1; J gene: TRBJ2-1; CDR3 protein: CASQGTGKREQFF; CDR3 DNA: TGCGCCAGCCAAGGGACAGGGAAACGCGAGCAGTTCTTC
V gene: TRBV5-5; CDR3 length: 15; clone size: .; D gene: .; J gene: TRBJ2-2; CDR3 protein: CASSLVDRRTGELFF; CDR3 DNA: TGTGCCAGCAGCTTGGTCGACAGACGGACCGGGGAGCTGTTTTTT
V gene: TRBV7-8; CDR3 length: 15; clone size: .; D gene: .; J gene: TRBJ1-5; CDR3 protein: CASSLGGYSNQPQHF; CDR3 DNA: TGTGCCAGCAGCTTAGGGGGGTATAGCAATCAGCCCCAGCATTTT
V gene: TRBV27; CDR3 length: 16; clone size: .; D gene: .; J gene: TRBJ1-3; CDR3 protein: CASSSAARSSGNTIYF; CDR3 DNA: TGTGCCAGCAGTTCAGCGGCTCGCAGCTCTGGAAACACCATATATTTT
V gene: TRBV7-9; CDR3 length: 12; clone size: .; D gene: .; J gene: TRBJ1-1; CDR3 protein: CASSLPGFEAFF; CDR3 DNA: TGTGCCAGCAGCTTGCCGGGCTTTGAAGCTTTCTTT
V gene: TRBV27; CDR3 length: 15; clone size: .; D gene: .; J gene: TRBJ1-2; CDR3 protein: CASSLGSGRKEGYTF; CDR3 DNA: TGTGCCAGCAGTTTAGGATCAGGGCGTAAGGAGGGCTACACCTTC
V gene: TRBV6-5; CDR3 length: 14; clone size: .; D gene: .; J gene: TRBJ1-5; CDR3 protein: CASSLTLLNQPQHF; CDR3 DNA: TGTGCCAGCAGTCTTACATTGCTCAATCAGCCCCAGCATTTT
V gene: TRBV18; CDR3 length: 14; clone size: .; D gene: .; J gene: TRBJ2-7; CDR3 protein: CASSPGHGAYEQYF; CDR3 DNA: TGTGCCAGCTCACCGGGACACGGAGCCTACGAGCAGTACTTC
V gene: TRBV30; CDR3 length: 13; clone size: .; D gene: TRBD2; J gene: TRBJ2-2; CDR3 protein: CAWSGGYTGELFF; CDR3 DNA: TGTGCCTGGAGCGGGGGGTACACCGGGGAGCTGTTTTTT
V gene: TRBV6-1; CDR3 length: 13; clone size: .; D gene: .; J gene: TRBJ1-1; CDR3 protein: CATGPRGGTEAFF; CDR3 DNA: TGTGCCACCGGCCCAAGAGGGGGCACTGAAGCTTTCTTT
V gene: TRBV11-3; CDR3 length: 15; clone size: .; D gene: TRBD2; J gene: TRBJ2-3; CDR3 protein: CASSSGLAGPDTQYF; CDR3 DNA: TGTGCCAGCAGCTCTGGACTAGCGGGGCCAGATACGCAGTATTTT
V gene: TRBV19; CDR3 length: 16; clone size: .; D gene: TRBD2; J gene: TRBJ2-1; CDR3 protein: CASSLFSGGNYNEQFF; CDR3 DNA: TGTGCCAGTAGTCTCTTTAGCGGGGGGAACTACAATGAGCAGTTCTTC
V gene: TRBV7-9; CDR3 length: 16; clone size: .; D gene: .; J gene: TRBJ1-6; CDR3 protein: CASSSSGVTDPRTLHF; CDR3 DNA: TGTGCCAGCAGCTCAAGTGGGGTGACAGACCCTCGGACCCTCCACTTT
V gene: TRBV6-5; CDR3 length: 12; clone size: .; D gene: .; J gene: TRBJ1-1; CDR3 protein: CASLQVGGEAFF; CDR3 DNA: TGTGCCAGCCTACAGGTGGGTGGGGAAGCTTTCTTT
V gene: TRBV6-5; CDR3 length: 12; clone size: .; D gene: .; J gene: TRBJ2-1; CDR3 protein: CASSYSGNEQFF; CDR3 DNA: TGTGCCAGCAGTTACTCGGGAAATGAGCAGTTCTTC
V gene: TRBV6-4; CDR3 length: 17; clone size: .; D gene: .; J gene: TRBJ1-5; CDR3 protein: CASSDAERFLGNQPQHF; CDR3 DNA: TGTGCCAGCAGTGACGCCGAAAGGTTTTTGGGCAATCAGCCCCAGCATTTT
V gene: TRBV2; CDR3 length: 15; clone size: .; D gene: .; J gene: TRBJ2-7; CDR3 protein: CASSEASRGRNEQYF; CDR3 DNA: TGTGCCAGCAGTGAAGCCTCCAGGGGTAGGAACGAGCAGTACTTC
V gene: TRBV10-3; CDR3 length: 13; clone size: .; D gene: TRBD2; J gene: TRBJ2-1; CDR3 protein: CAISPSGNNEQFF; CDR3 DNA: TGTGCCATCAGCCCTAGCGGGAATAATGAGCAGTTCTTC
V gene: TRBV6-1; CDR3 length: 14; clone size: .; D gene: .; J gene: TRBJ1-1; CDR3 protein: CASRGGQVNTEAFF; CDR3 DNA: TGTGCCAGCAGAGGGGGGCAGGTGAACACTGAAGCTTTCTTT
V gene: TRBV7-8; CDR3 length: 14; clone size: .; D gene: .; J gene: TRBJ1-6; CDR3 protein: CASSLSGVNSPLHF; CDR3 DNA: TGTGCCAGCAGCTTGTCAGGGGTTAATTCACCCCTCCACTTT
V gene: TRBV4-2; CDR3 length: 16; clone size: .; D gene: .; J gene: TRBJ1-3; CDR3 protein: CASSPRTEPSGNTIYF; CDR3 DNA: TGTGCCAGCAGCCCCCGGACAGAACCCTCTGGAAACACCATATATTTT
V gene: TRBV7-6; CDR3 length: 14; clone size: .; D gene: .; J gene: TRBJ1-1; CDR3 protein: CASSQTDTYTEAFF; CDR3 DNA: TGTGCCAGCAGCCAAACCGATACCTACACTGAAGCTTTCTTT